Sequencing of this TCR beta chain was carried out in a study of vaccination and CD4 T cells after COVID-19. Germline lookup yields CDR1 DFQATT and CDR2 SNEGSKA (reference sequence). CDR3 length equals 15 residues. Trimming left V 3 bases short and J 0 bases short, with 15 bases between. This clonotype was counted only a few times. Its antigen is currently unknown. Cultured CD4+ T cells had their DNA profiled by the Oncomine TCR Beta short-read assay. TCRdb analysed the PCR reads with MiXCR anew, one entry per CDR3 protein. Of more than 11,000 distinct CDR3 sequences listed, around 48% are singletons. The treatment: approximately nine-day PBMC culture with coronavirus spike peptide pools or control peptides (ViraFEST assay).

J is TRBJ2-7 and V is TRBV20-1; D possibly matches TRBD1 or TRBD2 (5 bases each). The specimen sequenced was CD4+ T cells from blood, cultured in vitro. This TCR was recovered from a human donor who had recovered from COVID-19. The CDR3 sequence: CSASLLSGTSYEQYF. In DNA, the CDR3 is TGCAGTGCTAGTCTCTTGTCCGGGACCTCCTACGAGCAGTACTTC.